A single sample is the source of the 2 T cell receptor beta chains below, sequenced in a study of long-term antiretroviral therapy in people with HIV. The authors ran the immunoSEQ assay, v3.0, at survey level. Sequencing was performed with immunoSEQ multiplex PCR; in TCRdb, only in-frame clones are kept and a portion is missing. The sample holds around 15,000 clones, around 84% seen once. The sample here was unsorted PBMCs, taken 0.1 years after starting antiretroviral therapy. These receptors were taken from a young man with HIV.

The chain has TRBV9 and TRBJ2-7; D gene ambiguous. Germline V gene lookup returns CDR1 SGDLS and CDR2 YYNGEE. V gave up 0 bases and J gave up 5 bases, with 15 bases separating them. The CDR3 contains 15 residues. CDR3 sequence: CASSVGTDNQDEQYF. Written as DNA, the CDR3 is TGTGCCAGCAGCGTAGGTACAGACAATCAGGACGAGCAGTACTTC. Full variable domain (rest looked up from reference TRBV9 and TRBJ2-7): DSGVTQTPKHLITATGQRVTLRCSPRSGDLSVYWYQQSLDQGLQFLIQYYNGEERAKGNILERFSAQQFPDLHSELNLSSLELGDSALYFCASSVGTDNQDEQYFGPGTRLTVT.

J is TRBJ2-7 and V is TRBV18; D is perhaps TRBD1 (5 bases). Germline loops: CDR1 KGHSH, CDR2 LQKENI. The CDR3 is 14 residues long. Trimming removed 5 bases at V and 0 bases at J, with 11 bases between. CDR3 coding DNA: TGTGCCAGCTCAGACAGTGCCAGCTCCTACGAGCAGTACTTC. Amino acids: CASSDSASSYEQYF.